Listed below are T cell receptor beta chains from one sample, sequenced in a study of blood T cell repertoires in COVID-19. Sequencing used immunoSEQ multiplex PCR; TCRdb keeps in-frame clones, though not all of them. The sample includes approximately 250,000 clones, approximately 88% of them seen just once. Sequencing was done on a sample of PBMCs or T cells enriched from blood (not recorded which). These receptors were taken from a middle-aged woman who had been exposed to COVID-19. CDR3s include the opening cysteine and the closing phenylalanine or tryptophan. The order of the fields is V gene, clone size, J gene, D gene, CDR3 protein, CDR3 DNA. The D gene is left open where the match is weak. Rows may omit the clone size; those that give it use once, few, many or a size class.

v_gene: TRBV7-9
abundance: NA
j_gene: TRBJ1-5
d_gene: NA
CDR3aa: CASSLGGGPQHF
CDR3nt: TGTGCCAGCAGCTTAGGTGGAGGGCCCCAGCATTTT

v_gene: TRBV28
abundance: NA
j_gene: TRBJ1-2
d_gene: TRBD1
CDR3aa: CASSSGRGPRGYTF
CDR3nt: TGTGCCAGCAGTTCAGGCAGGGGGCCCCGGGGCTACACCTTC

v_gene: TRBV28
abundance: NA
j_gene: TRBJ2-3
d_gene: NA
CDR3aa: CASSLLLGGDTQYF
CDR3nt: TGTGCCAGCAGTTTACTCCTCGGGGGAGATACGCAGTATTTT

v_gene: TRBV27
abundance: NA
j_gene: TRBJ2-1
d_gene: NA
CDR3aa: CASSLVQGPGQFF
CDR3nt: TGTGCCAGCAGTTTAGTACAGGGTCCGGGGCAGTTCTTC

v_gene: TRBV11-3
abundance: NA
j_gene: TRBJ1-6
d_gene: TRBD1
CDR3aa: CASSLLTGVSPLHF
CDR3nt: TGTGCCAGCAGTTTGCTGACAGGGGTTTCACCCCTCCACTTT

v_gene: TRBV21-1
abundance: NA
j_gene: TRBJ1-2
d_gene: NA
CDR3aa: CASSLGTLYGYTF
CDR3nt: TGTGCCAGCAGCTTAGGGACACTATATGGCTACACCTTC

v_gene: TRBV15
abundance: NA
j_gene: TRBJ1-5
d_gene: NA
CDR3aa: CATSRSRGVGQPQHF
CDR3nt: TGTGCCACCAGCAGATCACGCGGGGTAGGTCAGCCCCAGCATTTT

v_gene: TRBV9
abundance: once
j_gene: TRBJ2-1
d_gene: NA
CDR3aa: CARNPTGMCDNEQFF
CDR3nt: TGTGCCAGAAACCCCACAGGGATGTGTGACAATGAGCAGTTCTTC

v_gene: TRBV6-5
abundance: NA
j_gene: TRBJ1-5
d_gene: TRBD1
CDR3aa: CATGLRGGQPQHF
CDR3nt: TGTGCTACGGGGCTTCGAGGGGGCCAGCCCCAGCATTTT

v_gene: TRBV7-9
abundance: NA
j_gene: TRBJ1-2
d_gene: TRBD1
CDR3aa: CASSFKRDSEKYGYTF
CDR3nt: TGTGCCAGCAGCTTCAAACGGGACAGTGAGAAGTATGGCTACACCTTC

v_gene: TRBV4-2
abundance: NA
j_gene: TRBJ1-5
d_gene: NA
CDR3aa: CASSPGNSNQPQHF
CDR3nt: TGTGCCAGCAGTCCAGGGAACTCCAATCAGCCCCAGCATTTT

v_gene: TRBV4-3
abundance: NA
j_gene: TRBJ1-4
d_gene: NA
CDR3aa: CASSSTANEKLFF
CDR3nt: TGCGCCAGCAGCAGCACAGCTAATGAAAAACTGTTTTTT

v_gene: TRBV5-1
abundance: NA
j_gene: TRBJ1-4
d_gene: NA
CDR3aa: CASSLSIAGQTNEKLFF
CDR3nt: TGTGCCAGCAGCTTGAGTATCGCTGGACAGACTAATGAAAAACTGTTTTTT

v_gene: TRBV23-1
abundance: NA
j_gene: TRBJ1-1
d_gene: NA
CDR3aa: CASSQGKVGGHHTEAFF
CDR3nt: TGCGCCAGCAGTCAAGGTAAAGTAGGGGGTCATCACACTGAAGCTTTCTTT

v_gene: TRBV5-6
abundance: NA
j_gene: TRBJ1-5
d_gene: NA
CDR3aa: CASSLLGDNNQPQHF
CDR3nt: TGTGCCAGCAGCTTGTTAGGGGACAACAATCAGCCCCAGCATTTT

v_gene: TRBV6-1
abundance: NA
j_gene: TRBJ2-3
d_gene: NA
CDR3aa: CASSELLEDTQYF
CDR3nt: TGTGCCAGCAGTGAACTGTTAGAAGATACGCAGTATTTT

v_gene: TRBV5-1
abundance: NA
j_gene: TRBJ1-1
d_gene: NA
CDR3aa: CASIKDYEAFF
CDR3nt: TGCGCCAGCATAAAGGACTATGAAGCTTTCTTT

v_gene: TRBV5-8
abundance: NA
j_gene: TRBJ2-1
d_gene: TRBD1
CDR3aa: CASSTPGQSYNEQFF
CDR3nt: TGTGCCAGCAGCACCCCGGGACAGTCGTACAATGAGCAGTTCTTC

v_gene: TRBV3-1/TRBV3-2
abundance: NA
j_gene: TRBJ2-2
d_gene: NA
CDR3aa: CASSQEKAGNTGELFF
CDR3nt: TGTGCCAGCAGCCAAGAGAAGGCAGGGAACACCGGGGAGCTGTTTTTT

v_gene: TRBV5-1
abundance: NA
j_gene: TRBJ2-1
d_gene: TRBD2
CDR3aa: CASSSLAGATYNEQFF
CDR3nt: TGTGCCAGCAGCTCCCTAGCGGGAGCTACGTACAATGAGCAGTTCTTC

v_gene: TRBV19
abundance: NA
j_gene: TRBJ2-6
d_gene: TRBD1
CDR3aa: CASSSRGLAGANVLTF
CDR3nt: TGTGCCAGTAGTTCCAGGGGGCTGGCTGGGGCCAACGTCCTGACTTTC

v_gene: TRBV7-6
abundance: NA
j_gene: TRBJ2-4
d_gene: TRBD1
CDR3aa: CASSRGPLQGASKNIQYF
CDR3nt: TGTGCCAGCAGCCGGGGGCCGTTACAGGGGGCTTCCAAAAACATTCAGTACTTC

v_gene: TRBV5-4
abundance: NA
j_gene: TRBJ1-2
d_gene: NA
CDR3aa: CASSLVGGGYGYTF
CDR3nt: TGTGCCAGCAGCTTAGTGGGAGGAGGCTATGGCTACACCTTC

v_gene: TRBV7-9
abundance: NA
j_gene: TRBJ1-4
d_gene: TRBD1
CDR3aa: CASSSGQGDEKLFF
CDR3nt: TGTGCCAGCAGCTCGGGACAGGGAGATGAAAAACTGTTTTTT

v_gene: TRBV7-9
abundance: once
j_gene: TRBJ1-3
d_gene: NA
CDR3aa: CASSFRSGGNTIYF
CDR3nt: TGTGCCAGCAGCTTTAGGTCAGGTGGAAACACCATATATTTT

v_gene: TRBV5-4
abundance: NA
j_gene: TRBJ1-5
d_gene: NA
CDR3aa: CASSFARVPLNQPQHF
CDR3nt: TGTGCCAGCAGCTTTGCGAGGGTGCCCCTCAATCAGCCCCAGCATTTT

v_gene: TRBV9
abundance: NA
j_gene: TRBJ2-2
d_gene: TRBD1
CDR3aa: CASSVAGTGTGELFF
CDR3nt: TGTGCCAGCAGCGTAGCCGGGACAGGAACCGGGGAGCTGTTTTTT

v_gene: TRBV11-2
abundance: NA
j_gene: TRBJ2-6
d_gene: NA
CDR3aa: CASSFRISGANVLTF
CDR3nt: TGTGCCAGCAGCTTCAGGATCTCTGGGGCCAACGTCCTGACTTTC

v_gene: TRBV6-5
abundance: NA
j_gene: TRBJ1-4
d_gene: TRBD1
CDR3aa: CASSYQGEEKLFF
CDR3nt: TGTGCCAGCAGTTACCAGGGGGAAGAAAAACTGTTTTTT

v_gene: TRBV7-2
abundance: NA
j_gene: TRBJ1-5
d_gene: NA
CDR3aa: CASSQRGGQPQHF
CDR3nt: TGTGCCAGCAGTCAAAGAGGGGGTCAGCCCCAGCATTTT

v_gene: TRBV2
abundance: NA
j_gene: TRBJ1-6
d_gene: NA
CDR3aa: CASSGVYERSPLHF
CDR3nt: TGTGCCAGCAGTGGGGTGTACGAGCGATCACCCCTCCACTTT

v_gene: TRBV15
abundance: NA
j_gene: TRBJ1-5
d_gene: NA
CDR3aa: CATSRGQLNQPQHF
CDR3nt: TGTGCCACCAGCAGAGGACAGCTTAATCAGCCCCAGCATTTT

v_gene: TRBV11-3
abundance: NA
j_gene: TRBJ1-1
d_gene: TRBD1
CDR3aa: CASSAGQGRTEAFF
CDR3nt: TGTGCCAGCAGCGCGGGACAGGGGCGGACTGAAGCTTTCTTT

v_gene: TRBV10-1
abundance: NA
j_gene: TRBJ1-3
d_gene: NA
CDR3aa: CASSQPVPGNTIYF
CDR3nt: TGCGCCAGCAGCCAACCAGTCCCCGGAAACACCATATATTTT

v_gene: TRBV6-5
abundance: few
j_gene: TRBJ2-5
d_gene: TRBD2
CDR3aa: CASSYYGGLARETQYF
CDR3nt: TGTGCCAGCAGTTACTATGGCGGACTAGCGAGGGAGACCCAGTACTTC

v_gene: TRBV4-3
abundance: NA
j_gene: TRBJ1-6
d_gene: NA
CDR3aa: CASSPGSRREPLHF
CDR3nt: TGCGCCAGCAGCCCCGGCTCGAGACGGGAGCCCCTCCACTTT

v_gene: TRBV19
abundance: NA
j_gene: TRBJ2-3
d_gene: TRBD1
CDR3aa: CASTKDRESDTQYF
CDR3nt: TGTGCCAGTACCAAGGACAGGGAGTCAGATACGCAGTATTTT

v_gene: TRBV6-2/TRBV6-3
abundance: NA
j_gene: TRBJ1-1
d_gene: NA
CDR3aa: CASSYNRGNRMNTEAFF
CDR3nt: TGTGCCAGCAGTTACAATAGGGGGAATAGGATGAACACTGAAGCTTTCTTT

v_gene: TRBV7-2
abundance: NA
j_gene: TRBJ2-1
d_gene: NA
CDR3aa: CASSLRYSYNEQFF
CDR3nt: TGTGCCAGCAGCTTACGGTACAGCTACAATGAGCAGTTCTTC

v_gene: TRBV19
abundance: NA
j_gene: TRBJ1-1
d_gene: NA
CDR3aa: CASSILDRKAFF
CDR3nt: TGTGCCAGTAGTATACTTGACAGAAAAGCTTTCTTT

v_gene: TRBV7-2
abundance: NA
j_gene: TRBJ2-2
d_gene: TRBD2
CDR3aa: CASSLEAARESDTGELFF
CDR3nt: TGTGCCAGCAGCTTAGAGGCGGCGCGGGAGTCGGACACCGGGGAGCTGTTTTTT

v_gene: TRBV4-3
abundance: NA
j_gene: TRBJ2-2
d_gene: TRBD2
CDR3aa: CASSPEGRAGELFF
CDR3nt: TGCGCCAGCAGCCCAGAGGGGAGGGCCGGGGAGCTGTTTTTT